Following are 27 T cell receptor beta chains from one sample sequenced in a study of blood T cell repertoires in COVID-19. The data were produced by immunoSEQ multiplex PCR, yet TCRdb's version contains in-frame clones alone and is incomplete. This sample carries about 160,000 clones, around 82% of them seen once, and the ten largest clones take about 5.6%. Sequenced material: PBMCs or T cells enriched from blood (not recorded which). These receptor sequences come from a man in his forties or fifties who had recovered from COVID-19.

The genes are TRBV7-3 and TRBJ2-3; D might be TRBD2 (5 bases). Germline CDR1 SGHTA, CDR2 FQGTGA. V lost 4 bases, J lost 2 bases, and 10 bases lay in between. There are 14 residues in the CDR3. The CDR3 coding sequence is TGTGCCAGCAGCTCTGGACTGCTCACAGATACGCAGTATTTT. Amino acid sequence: CASSSGLLTDTQYF.

CDR3 protein: CSVGGELNYGYTF. CDR3 coding DNA: TGCAGCGTTGGGGGGGAACTTAACTATGGCTACACCTTC. The chain uses TRBV29-1 and TRBJ1-2; possible D gene TRBD1, 5 bases. V lost 4 bases, J lost 1 base, and 10 bases lay in between. This CDR3 has 13 amino acids. From germline, CDR1 is SQVTM and CDR2 ANQGSEA. Looking up the rest from reference TRBV29-1 and TRBJ1-2 gives the full variable domain: SAVISQKPSRDICQRGTSLTIQCQVDSQVTMMFWYRQQPGQSLTLIATANQGSEATYESGFVIDKFPISRPNLTFSTLTVSNMSPEDSSIYLCSVGGELNYGYTFGSGTRLTVV.

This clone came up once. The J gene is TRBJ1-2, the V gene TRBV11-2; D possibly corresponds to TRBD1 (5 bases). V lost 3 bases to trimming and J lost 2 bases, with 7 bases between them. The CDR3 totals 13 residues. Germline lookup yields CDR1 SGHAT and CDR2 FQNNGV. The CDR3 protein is CASSFDRNYGYTF. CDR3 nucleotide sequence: TGTGCCAGCAGCTTCGACAGAAACTATGGCTACACCTTC.

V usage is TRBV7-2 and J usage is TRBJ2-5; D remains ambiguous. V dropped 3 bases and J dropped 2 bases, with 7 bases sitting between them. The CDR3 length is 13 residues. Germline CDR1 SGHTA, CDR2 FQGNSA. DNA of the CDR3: TGTGCCAGCAGCTTCGAACTGCAAGAGACCCAGTACTTC. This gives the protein CASSFELQETQYF.

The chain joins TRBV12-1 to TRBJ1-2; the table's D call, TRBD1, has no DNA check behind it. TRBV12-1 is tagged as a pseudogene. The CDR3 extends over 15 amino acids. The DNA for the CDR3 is TGTGCCAGCAGCTCGAGACAGGCGCTTTACTATGGCTACACCTTC. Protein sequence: CASSSRQALYYGYTF.

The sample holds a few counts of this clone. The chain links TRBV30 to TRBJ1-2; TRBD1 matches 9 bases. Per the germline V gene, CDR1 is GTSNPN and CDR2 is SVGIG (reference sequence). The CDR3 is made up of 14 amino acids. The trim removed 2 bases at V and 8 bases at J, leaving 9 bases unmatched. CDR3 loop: CAWSTGDRVRGYTF. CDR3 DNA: TGTGCCTGGAGTACCGGGGACAGGGTACGAGGCTACACCTTC.

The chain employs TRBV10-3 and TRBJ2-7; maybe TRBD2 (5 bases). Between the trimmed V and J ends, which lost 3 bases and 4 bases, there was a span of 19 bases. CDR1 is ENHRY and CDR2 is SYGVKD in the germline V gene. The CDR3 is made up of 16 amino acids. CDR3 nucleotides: TGTGCCATCAGTGATCCTGGGAGTCAGTCAGCGTACGAGCAGTACTTC. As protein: CAISDPGSQSAYEQYF.

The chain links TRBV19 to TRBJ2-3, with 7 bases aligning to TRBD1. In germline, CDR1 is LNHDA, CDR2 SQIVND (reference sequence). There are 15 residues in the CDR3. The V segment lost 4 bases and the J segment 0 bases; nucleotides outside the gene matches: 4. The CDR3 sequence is CASSRQGGSTDTQYF. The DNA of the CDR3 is TGTGCCAGTAGTAGACAGGGTGGAAGCACAGATACGCAGTATTTT.

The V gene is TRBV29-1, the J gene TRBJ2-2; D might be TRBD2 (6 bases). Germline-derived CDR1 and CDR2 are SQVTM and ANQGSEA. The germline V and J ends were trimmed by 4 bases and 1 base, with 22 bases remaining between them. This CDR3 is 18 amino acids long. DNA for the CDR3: TGCAGCGTTGCCGGAGGGGTTCAGGGACTTATGAACACCGGGGAGCTGTTTTTT. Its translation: CSVAGGVQGLMNTGELFF.

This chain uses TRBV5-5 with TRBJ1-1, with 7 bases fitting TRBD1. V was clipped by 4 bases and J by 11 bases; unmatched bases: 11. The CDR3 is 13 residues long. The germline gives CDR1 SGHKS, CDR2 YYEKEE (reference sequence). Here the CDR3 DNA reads TGTGCCAGCAGCCTCCTGACAGGGTCGGCGGCTTTCTTT. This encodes CASSLLTGSAAFF.

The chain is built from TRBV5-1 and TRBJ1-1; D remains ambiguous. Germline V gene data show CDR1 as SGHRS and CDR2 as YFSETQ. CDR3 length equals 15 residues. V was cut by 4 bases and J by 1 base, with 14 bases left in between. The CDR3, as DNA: TGCGCCAGCAGCCTGGGGTTGTCGGGGAACACTGAAGCTTTCTTT. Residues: CASSLGLSGNTEAFF.

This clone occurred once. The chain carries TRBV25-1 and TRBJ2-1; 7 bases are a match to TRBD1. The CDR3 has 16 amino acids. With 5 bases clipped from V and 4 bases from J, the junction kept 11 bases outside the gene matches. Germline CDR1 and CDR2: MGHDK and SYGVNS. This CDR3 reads CASSTTTGTAYNEQFF. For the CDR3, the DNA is TGTGCCAGCAGTACGACAACCGGGACAGCTTACAATGAGCAGTTCTTC.

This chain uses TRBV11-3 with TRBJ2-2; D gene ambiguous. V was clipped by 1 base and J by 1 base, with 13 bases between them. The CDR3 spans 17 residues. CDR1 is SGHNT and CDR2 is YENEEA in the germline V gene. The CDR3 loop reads CASSLVLGPGNTGELFF. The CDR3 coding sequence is TGTGCCAGCAGCTTAGTTCTGGGCCCCGGGAACACCGGGGAGCTGTTTTTT.

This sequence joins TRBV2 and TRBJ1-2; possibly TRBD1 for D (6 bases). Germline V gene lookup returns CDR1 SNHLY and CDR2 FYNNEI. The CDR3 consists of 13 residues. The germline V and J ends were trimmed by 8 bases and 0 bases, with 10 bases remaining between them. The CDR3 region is CASARGSNYGYTF. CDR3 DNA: TGTGCCAGCGCCAGGGGTTCTAACTATGGCTACACCTTC.

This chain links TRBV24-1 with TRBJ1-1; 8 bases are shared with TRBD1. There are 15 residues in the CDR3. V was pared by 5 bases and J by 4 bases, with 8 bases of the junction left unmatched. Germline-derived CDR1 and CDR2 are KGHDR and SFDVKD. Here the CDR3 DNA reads TGTGCCACCAGTGTTGGGACAGGAGTGGGCACTGAAGCTTTCTTT. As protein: CATSVGTGVGTEAFF.

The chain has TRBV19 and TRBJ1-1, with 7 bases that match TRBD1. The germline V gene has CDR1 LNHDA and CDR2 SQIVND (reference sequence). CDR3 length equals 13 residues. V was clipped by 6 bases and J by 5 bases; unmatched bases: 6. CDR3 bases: TGTGCCAGTAGCGTGACAGGGTGGACTGAAGCTTTCTTT. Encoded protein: CASSVTGWTEAFF.

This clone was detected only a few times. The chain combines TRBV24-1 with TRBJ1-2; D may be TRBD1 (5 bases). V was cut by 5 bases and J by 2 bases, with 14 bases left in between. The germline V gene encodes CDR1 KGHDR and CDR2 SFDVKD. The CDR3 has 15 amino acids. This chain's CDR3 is CATSVGSGVNYGYTF. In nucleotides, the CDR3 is TGTGCCACCAGTGTTGGGTCGGGGGTGAACTATGGCTACACCTTC.

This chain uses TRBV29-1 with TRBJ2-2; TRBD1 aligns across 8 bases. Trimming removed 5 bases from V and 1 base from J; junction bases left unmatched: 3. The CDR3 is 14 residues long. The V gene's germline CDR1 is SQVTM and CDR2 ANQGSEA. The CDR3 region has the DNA TGCAGCGTTCTCAGGGGGCTGAACACCGGGGAGCTGTTTTTT. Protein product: CSVLRGLNTGELFF.

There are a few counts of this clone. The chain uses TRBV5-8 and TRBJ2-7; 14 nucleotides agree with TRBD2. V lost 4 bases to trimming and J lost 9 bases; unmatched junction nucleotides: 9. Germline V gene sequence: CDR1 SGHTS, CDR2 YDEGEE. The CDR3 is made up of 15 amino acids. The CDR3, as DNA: TGTGCCAGCAGCCCTGGGACTAGCGGGGGTCACGGGCAGTACTTC. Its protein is CASSPGTSGGHGQYF.

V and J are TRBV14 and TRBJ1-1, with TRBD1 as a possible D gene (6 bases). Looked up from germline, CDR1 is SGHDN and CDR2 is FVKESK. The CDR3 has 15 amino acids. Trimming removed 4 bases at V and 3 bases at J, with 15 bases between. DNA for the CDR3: TGTGCCAGCAGCCTCAGGGCGGGGGCCCACACTGAAGCTTTCTTT. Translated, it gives CASSLRAGAHTEAFF.

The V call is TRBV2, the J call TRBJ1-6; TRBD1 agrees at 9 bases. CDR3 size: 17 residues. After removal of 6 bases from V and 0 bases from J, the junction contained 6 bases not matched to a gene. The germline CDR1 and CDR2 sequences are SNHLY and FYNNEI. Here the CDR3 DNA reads TGTGCCAGCAGATCTCCGACAGGGGGCTCCTATAATTCACCCCTCCACTTT. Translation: CASRSPTGGSYNSPLHF.

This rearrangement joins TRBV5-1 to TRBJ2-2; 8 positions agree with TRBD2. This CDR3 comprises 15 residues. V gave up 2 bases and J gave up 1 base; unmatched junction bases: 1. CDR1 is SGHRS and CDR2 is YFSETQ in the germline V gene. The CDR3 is CASSFLAGNTGELFF. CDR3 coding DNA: TGCGCCAGCAGCTTCCTAGCGGGGAACACCGGGGAGCTGTTTTTT.

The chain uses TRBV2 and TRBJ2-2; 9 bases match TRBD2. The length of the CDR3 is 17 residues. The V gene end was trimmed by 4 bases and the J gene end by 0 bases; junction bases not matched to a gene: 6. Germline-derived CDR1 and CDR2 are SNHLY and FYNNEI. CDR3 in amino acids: CASSAGTSKTNTGELFF. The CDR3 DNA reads TGTGCCAGCAGTGCAGGGACTAGCAAAACGAACACCGGGGAGCTGTTTTTT.

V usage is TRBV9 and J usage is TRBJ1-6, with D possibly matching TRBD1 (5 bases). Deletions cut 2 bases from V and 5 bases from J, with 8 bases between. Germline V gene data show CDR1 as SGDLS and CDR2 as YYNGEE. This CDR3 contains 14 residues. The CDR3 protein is CASSVRRDNSPLHF. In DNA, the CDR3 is TGTGCCAGCAGCGTCCGCAGGGATAATTCACCCCTCCACTTT.

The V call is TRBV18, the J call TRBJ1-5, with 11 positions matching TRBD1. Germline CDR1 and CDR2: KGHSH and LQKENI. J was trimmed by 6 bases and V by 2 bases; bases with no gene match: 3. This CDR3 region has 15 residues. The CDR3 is CASSPGTGGIQPQHF. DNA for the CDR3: TGTGCCAGCTCACCAGGGACAGGGGGAATTCAGCCCCAGCATTTT.

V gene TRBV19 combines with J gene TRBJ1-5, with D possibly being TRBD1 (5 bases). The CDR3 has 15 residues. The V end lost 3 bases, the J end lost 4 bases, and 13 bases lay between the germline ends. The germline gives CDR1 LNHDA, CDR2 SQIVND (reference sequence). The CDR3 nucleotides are TGTGCCAGTAGTATTAGTTGGCAGGGTAATCAGCCCCAGCATTTT. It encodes CASSISWQGNQPQHF.

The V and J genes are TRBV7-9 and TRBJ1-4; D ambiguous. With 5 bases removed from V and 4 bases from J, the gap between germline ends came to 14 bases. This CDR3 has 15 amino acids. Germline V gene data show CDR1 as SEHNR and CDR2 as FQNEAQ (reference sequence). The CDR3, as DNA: TGTGCCAGCAGCCGGTTGGCGGTCAATAATGAAAAACTGTTTTTT. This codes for CASSRLAVNNEKLFF.